A single sample gave rise to the 27 T cell receptor beta chains below, sequenced in a study of T-cell memory formation after mild COVID-19. In TCRdb, the 5' RACE reads were re-called with MiXCR into one record per CDR3 protein. The data show about 610,000 distinct CDR3 sequences, 15% to 20% seen once. Sequenced sample: PBMCs or a T cell subset sorted from them (not recorded which). The receptors derive from an adult woman who had mild COVID-19 (a few samples of this study predate the infection). Cell type and time point are not known.

The chain couples TRBV4-3 to TRBJ1-3; no clear D gene. The ends were cut back, 0 bases at V and 0 bases at J, with 6 bases in the middle. The CDR3 is 15 residues long. The germline V gene encodes CDR1 LGHNA and CDR2 YSLEER. Here the CDR3 reads CASSQEASSGNTIYF. As DNA, the CDR3 is TGCGCCAGCAGCCAAGAGGCGAGCTCTGGAAACACCATATATTTT.

This rearrangement joins TRBV6-2 or TRBV6-3 to TRBJ1-5; D is undetermined. CDR3 size: 16 residues. V lost 1 base and J 0 bases, leaving 10 bases between the germline ends. Germline CDR1 reads MNHEY; CDR2 reads SVGEGT. The CDR3 DNA sequence: TGTGCCAGCAGTTACTTTCATTCTTATAGCAATCAGCCCCAGCATTTT. Encoded protein: CASSYFHSYSNQPQHF.

The chain uses TRBV11-3 and TRBJ2-1; TRBD2 agrees at 9 bases. CDR3 length equals 15 residues. Germline V gene data show CDR1 as SGHNT and CDR2 as YENEEA. With 0 bases clipped from V and 8 bases from J, the junction kept 5 bases outside the gene matches. Here the CDR3 DNA reads TGTGCCAGCAGCTTAGAGCTAGCGGGACACCATGAGCAGTTCTTC. Its translation is CASSLELAGHHEQFF.

A note on this clonotype: Mismatch with germline at one junction end may stem from a read error. The J gene is TRBJ2-5, the V gene TRBV4-1; D might be TRBD1 or TRBD2, each matching 5 bases. The CDR3 contains 13 residues. Germline V CDR1 and CDR2: MGHRA, YSYEKL. The CDR3 DNA follows: TGCACCAGCAGCCCGGGACGGCAAGAGACCCAGTACTTC. Residues: CTSSPGRQETQYF.

This clonotype was detected only a few times. The chain recombines TRBV11-2 with TRBJ2-2; D assignment may be TRBD1 or TRBD2 (5 bases each). The V end was cut by 5 bases, the J end by 3 bases, with 13 bases between. This CDR3 comprises 15 residues. Germline values: CDR1 SGHAT, CDR2 FQNNGV. CDR3 residues: CASSGGIAYTGELFF. The CDR3 DNA sequence: TGTGCCAGCAGCGGGGGAATAGCTTACACCGGGGAGCTGTTTTTT.

In DNA, the CDR3 is TGTGCCAGCAGCCATTACGGATCTGGAAACACCATATATTTT. It codes for CASSHYGSGNTIYF. This chain uses TRBV13 with TRBJ1-3; D is ambiguous. The V end was cut by 5 bases, the J end by 1 base, with 9 bases between. Germline V gene sequence: CDR1 PRHDT, CDR2 FYEKMQ (reference sequence). This CDR3 is built from 14 residues.

This clonotype was counted a few times. The V and J genes are TRBV6-2 or TRBV6-3 and TRBJ2-5; 9 bases are shared with TRBD2. The CDR3 contains 15 residues. Germline CDR1 is MNHEY and CDR2 is SVGEGT. The V segment lost 5 bases and the J segment 1 base; nucleotides outside the gene matches: 5. The CDR3 reads CASSTSGFRQETQYF. The CDR3 nucleotides read TGTGCCAGCAGTACTAGCGGGTTTCGCCAAGAGACCCAGTACTTC.

There are many counts of this clonotype. J is TRBJ2-1 and V is TRBV7-6, with 8 nucleotides matching TRBD2. The trim removed 2 bases at V and 2 bases at J, leaving 2 bases unmatched. CDR3 length equals 15 residues. Germline assignment: CDR1 SGHVS and CDR2 FNYEAQ. CDR3 sequence reads: CASSLFSGTYNEQFF. The CDR3 DNA reads as TGTGCCAGCAGCTTATTTAGCGGGACCTACAATGAGCAGTTCTTC.

The chain recombines TRBV7-6 with TRBJ2-7; weak D call: TRBD1 (6 bases). This CDR3 comprises 17 residues. The V gene lost 4 bases and the J gene lost 2 bases, with 21 bases spanning the gap. Germline CDR1 SGHVS, CDR2 FNYEAQ. CDR3 in amino acids: CASSSPTTGHGTYEQYF. CDR3 in DNA: TGTGCCAGCAGCTCCCCTACTACGGGACACGGAACCTACGAGCAGTACTTC.

There are a few counts of this clonotype. This sequence joins TRBV7-9 and TRBJ2-4; 8 bases fit TRBD1. V shed 6 bases and J 3 bases; nucleotides not matched to a gene: 13. Germline assignment: CDR1 SEHNR and CDR2 FQNEAQ (reference sequence). This CDR3 comprises 17 residues. CDR3 sequence reads: CASRLLTGAENKNIQYF. The CDR3, as DNA: TGTGCCAGCAGACTCCTGACAGGGGCGGAAAACAAAAACATTCAGTACTTC.

This clonotype was detected a few times. The V and J genes are TRBV7-3 and TRBJ2-3, with TRBD2 identical over 12 bases. Trimming removed 2 bases from V and 4 bases from J; junction bases left unmatched: 7. The CDR3 loop spans 17 amino acids. Germline V lookup: CDR1 SGHTA, CDR2 FQGTGA. The CDR3 DNA follows: TGTGCCAGCAGCTTAGCTTCTAGCGGGAGGGCTTCAGATACGCAGTATTTT. Translating it yields CASSLASSGRASDTQYF.

The chain uses TRBV24-1 and TRBJ2-3, with D uncertain. V lost 2 bases, J lost 4 bases, and 6 bases lay in between. The germline V gene encodes CDR1 KGHDR and CDR2 SFDVKD. The CDR3 has 13 amino acids. CDR3 coding DNA: TGTGCCACCAGTGATTCCAGCTCAGATACGCAGTATTTT. As protein: CATSDSSSDTQYF.

The rearrangement joins TRBV6-5 to TRBJ2-3; the match to TRBD1 covers 8 bases. V dropped 4 bases and J dropped 8; count of bases not matched to a gene: 2. Germline CDR1 MNHEY, CDR2 SVGAGI. CDR3 length equals 12 residues. DNA for the CDR3: TGTGCCAGCAGTTTGACAGGGGCTACGCAGTATTTT. Translated: CASSLTGATQYF.

The chain couples TRBV29-1 to TRBJ1-2, with TRBD1 matching over 7 bases. Germline V gene sequence: CDR1 SQVTM, CDR2 ANQGSEA. The CDR3 runs to 13 residues. J lost 3 bases, V lost 4 bases, and 5 bases had no gene match. CDR3 sequence (DNA): TGCAGCGTTGGATCGGGACAGTACTATGGCTACACCTTC. Residues: CSVGSGQYYGYTF.

This clonotype was counted once. The chain recombines TRBV29-1 with TRBJ2-7; 8 bases line up with TRBD2. The V and J ends lost 5 bases and 3 bases, in that order; junction bases with no gene match: 3. CDR1 and CDR2 (germline): SQVTM, ANQGSEA. CDR3 size: 12 residues. Here the CDR3 DNA reads TGCAGCGTTTGTCGGGGGGGCTACGAGCAGTACTTC. This translates into CSVCRGGYEQYF.

This clonotype was observed at least ten times. The chain recombines TRBV5-1 with TRBJ2-5; a possible D gene is TRBD1 (6 bases). Between the trimmed V and J ends, which lost 1 base and 4 bases, there was a span of 11 bases. The CDR3 spans 14 residues. Per the germline V gene, CDR1 is SGHRS and CDR2 is YFSETQ. The CDR3 loop reads CASSLPQGPETQYF. DNA for the CDR3: TGCGCCAGCAGCTTGCCCCAGGGGCCAGAGACCCAGTACTTC.

The chain uses TRBV9 and TRBJ1-1; D is unresolved. The CDR3 sequence is 14 residues long. Trimming left V 3 bases short and J 5 bases short, with 14 bases between. CDR1 SGDLS and CDR2 YYNGEE come from the germline V gene. For the CDR3, the DNA is TGTGCCAGCAGCGGCCCCCGGGGAAGGACTGAAGCTTTCTTT. Encoded protein: CASSGPRGRTEAFF.

This clonotype has more than one count but fewer than ten. The junction and the germline gene differ at one end; a read error may be behind it. The rearrangement links TRBV12-3 or TRBV12-4 to TRBJ1-2, with TRBD1 as a possible D gene (6 bases). The CDR3 is 13 residues long. CDR3 in DNA: TGTGCCTGCAGACAGGCCCGTGGCTATGGCTACACCTTC. Its protein is CACRQARGYGYTF.

The chain recombines TRBV4-2 with TRBJ2-7; D is possibly TRBD1 (6 bases). The CDR3 covers 18 residues. Germline V CDR1 and CDR2: LGHNA, YNFKEQ. Trimming shortened V by 2 bases and J by 0 bases, and 20 bases separated the two germline ends. Here the CDR3 DNA reads TGTGCCAGCAGCCAAACACCTTTGACAGGCCCCATCTCCTACGAGCAGTACTTC. Its translation is CASSQTPLTGPISYEQYF.

This clonotype has more than one count but fewer than ten. The rearrangement uses TRBV5-1 and TRBJ2-5; D unclear. V was pared by 0 bases and J by 3 bases, with 12 bases between. The CDR3 covers 15 residues. Germline lookup yields CDR1 SGHRS and CDR2 YFSETQ. For the CDR3, the DNA is TGCGCCAGCAGCTTGGGGTTAGGGAAAGAAGAGACCCAGTACTTC. This encodes CASSLGLGKEETQYF.

This clonotype has just a few counts. V usage is TRBV29-1 and J usage is TRBJ2-4, with 10 bases aligning to TRBD1. Per the germline V gene, CDR1 is SQVTM and CDR2 is ANQGSEA. The junction had 3 bases not matched to a gene; V was cut back by 7 bases and J by 6 bases. The CDR3 covers 12 residues. This chain's CDR3 is CSGRTGGNIQYF. CDR3 bases: TGCAGCGGAAGGACAGGGGGAAACATTCAGTACTTC. Drawing the rest from reference TRBV29-1 and TRBJ2-4, the complete variable domain is SAVISQKPSRDICQRGTSLTIQCQVDSQVTMMFWYRQQPGQSLTLIATANQGSEATYESGFVIDKFPISRPNLTFSTLTVSNMSPEDSSIYLCSGRTGGNIQYFGAGTRLSVL.

The rearrangement uses TRBV29-1 and TRBJ1-2, with 9 bases fitting TRBD1. The CDR3 contains 15 residues. V lost 1 base to trimming and J lost 2 bases; unmatched junction nucleotides: 5. Germline lookup yields CDR1 SQVTM and CDR2 ANQGSEA. The CDR3 DNA follows: TGCAGCGTTGAAGTCGGGACAGGGATAAACTATGGCTACACCTTC. Residues: CSVEVGTGINYGYTF. Full variable domain (missing parts from reference TRBV29-1 and TRBJ1-2): SAVISQKPSRDICQRGTSLTIQCQVDSQVTMMFWYRQQPGQSLTLIATANQGSEATYESGFVIDKFPISRPNLTFSTLTVSNMSPEDSSIYLCSVEVGTGINYGYTFGSGTRLTVV.

The chain links TRBV12-3 or TRBV12-4 to TRBJ2-7; possibly TRBD2 for D (6 bases). V was clipped by 6 bases and J by 3 bases, with 12 bases between them. The CDR3 is made up of 13 amino acids. CDR3 loop: CASSMTRFYEQYF. CDR3 nucleotide sequence: TGTGCCAGCAGCATGACTAGGTTCTACGAGCAGTACTTC.

This clonotype was counted only a few times. This CDR3 reads CATSESSGSYEQYF. The CDR3 region has the DNA TGTGCCACCAGTGAATCTAGCGGGAGCTACGAGCAGTACTTC. The rearrangement links TRBV24-1 to TRBJ2-7; 10 nucleotides line up with TRBD2. Per the germline V gene, CDR1 is KGHDR and CDR2 is SFDVKD. The V and J ends lost 4 bases and 3 bases, in that order; junction bases with no gene match: 2. This CDR3 contains 14 residues.

J is TRBJ2-7 and V is TRBV7-2; TRBD2 aligns across 9 bases. The CDR3 length is 14 residues. V was clipped by 5 bases and J by 4 bases; unmatched bases: 6. Germline V gene sequence: CDR1 SGHTA, CDR2 FQGNSA. The CDR3 spells CASSKRTSVYEQYF. The DNA of the CDR3 is TGTGCCAGCAGCAAACGGACTAGCGTGTACGAGCAGTACTTC.

V is TRBV4-3 and J is TRBJ2-1, with D perhaps TRBD2 (6 bases). CDR1 and CDR2 from the germline V gene are LGHNA and YSLEER. The CDR3 covers 17 residues. V was clipped by 1 base and J by 0 bases, with 13 bases between them. Written as DNA, the CDR3 is TGCGCCAGCAGCCAAGGCTGGCCCGGGAGCTCCTACAATGAGCAGTTCTTC. Translated: CASSQGWPGSSYNEQFF.

This sequence joins TRBV5-8 and TRBJ2-3; the D gene is possibly TRBD2 (5 bases). The CDR3 covers 13 residues. V was pared by 0 bases and J by 8 bases, with 10 bases between. CDR1 SGHTS and CDR2 YDEGEE come from the germline V gene. The CDR3: CASSLAGIRTQYF. The DNA of the CDR3 is TGTGCCAGCAGCTTGGCCGGGATACGTACGCAGTATTTT.